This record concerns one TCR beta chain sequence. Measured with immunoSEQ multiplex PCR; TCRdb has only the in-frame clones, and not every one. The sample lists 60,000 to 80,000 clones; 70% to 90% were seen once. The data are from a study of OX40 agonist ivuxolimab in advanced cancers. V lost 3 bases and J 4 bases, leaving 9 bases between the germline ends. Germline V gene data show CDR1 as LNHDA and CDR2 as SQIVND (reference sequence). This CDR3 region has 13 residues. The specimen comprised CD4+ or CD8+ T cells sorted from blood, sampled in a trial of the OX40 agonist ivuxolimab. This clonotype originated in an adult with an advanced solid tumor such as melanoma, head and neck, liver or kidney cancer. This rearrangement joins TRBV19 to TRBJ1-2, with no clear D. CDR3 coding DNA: TGTGCCAGTAGTATCGGACCGAGCTATGGCTACACCTTC. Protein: CASSIGPSYGYTF.